These 12 T cell receptor beta chains came from one sample sequenced in a study of blood T cell repertoires in COVID-19. The protocol was immunoSEQ multiplex PCR, while the TCRdb copy is restricted to in-frame clones and leaves out a portion. The sample includes tens of thousands of clones, about 80% of them seen just once. The specimen was peripheral blood. Source of these receptors: a man between 65 and 85 years old with acute or convalescent COVID-19.

The J gene is TRBJ2-5, the V gene TRBV19; TRBD1 matches 9 bases. Trimming at V came to 6 bases and at J to 2 bases, leaving 4 bases not matched to a gene. The CDR3 sequence is 14 residues long. Looked up from germline, CDR1 is LNHDA and CDR2 is SQIVND (reference sequence). CDR3 in DNA: TGTGCCAGTAGCGACAGGGGGATTCAAGAGACCCAGTACTTC. As protein: CASSDRGIQETQYF. Complete variable domain (other parts from reference TRBV19 and TRBJ2-5): DGGITQSPKYLFRKEGQNVTLSCEQNLNHDAMYWYRQDPGQGLRLIYYSQIVNDFQKGDIAEGYSVSREKKESFPLTVTSAQKNPTAFYLCASSDRGIQETQYFGPGTRLLVL.

There are a few counts of this clone. The chain recombines TRBV30 with TRBJ1-5; the D gene is possibly TRBD1 (6 bases). V lost 0 bases, J lost 4 bases, and 10 bases lay in between. This CDR3 contains 14 residues. Germline V gives CDR1 GTSNPN, CDR2 SVGIG (reference sequence). CDR3 residues: CAWSVTGQNQPQHF. In DNA form, the CDR3 reads TGTGCCTGGAGTGTAACAGGGCAGAATCAGCCCCAGCATTTT.

The gene calls are TRBV5-5 and TRBJ1-2; 9 positions agree with TRBD1. The junction had 14 bases not matched to a gene; V was cut back by 4 bases and J by 4 bases. CDR1 and CDR2 (germline): SGHKS, YYEKEE (reference sequence). This CDR3 has 17 residues. As DNA, the CDR3 is TGTGCCAGCAGCCCCCGGGACAGGGCCTCCGGAGTCTATGGCTACACCTTC. Encoded protein: CASSPRDRASGVYGYTF.

This clone was recorded once. The chain recombines TRBV19 with TRBJ2-1; unclear D gene. Germline V CDR1 and CDR2: LNHDA, SQIVND (reference sequence). This CDR3 comprises 14 residues. The V end lost 3 bases, the J end lost 7 bases, and 13 bases lay between the germline ends. CDR3 DNA sequence: TGTGCCAGTAGTATCTGGGCAGGTGAAAATGAGCAGTTCTTC. Amino acid sequence: CASSIWAGENEQFF. The full variable domain, in which reference TRBV19 and TRBJ2-1 provide the parts outside the CDR3, is DGGITQSPKYLFRKEGQNVTLSCEQNLNHDAMYWYRQDPGQGLRLIYYSQIVNDFQKGDIAEGYSVSREKKESFPLTVTSAQKNPTAFYLCASSIWAGENEQFFGPGTRLTVL.

J is TRBJ1-2 and V is TRBV10-2; 9 bases fit TRBD1. The CDR3 length is 15 residues. V lost 2 bases, J lost 4 bases, and 5 bases stayed unmatched. Germline V gene data show CDR1 as WSHSY and CDR2 as SAAADI. CDR3 DNA: TGCGCCAGCAGTGAGGAGACAGGGGGGAGCTATGGCTACACCTTC. This encodes CASSEETGGSYGYTF.

The chain employs TRBV28 and TRBJ2-7, with TRBD2 matching 8 bases. CDR3 length: 15 residues. V lost 6 bases, J lost 1 base, and 8 bases stayed unmatched. Germline V lookup: CDR1 MDHEN, CDR2 SYDVKM. The CDR3 sequence is CASSKTSVGSYEQYF. Here the CDR3 DNA reads TGTGCCAGCAGCAAGACTAGCGTGGGTTCCTACGAGCAGTACTTC.

This rearrangement joins TRBV3-1 (or the pseudogene TRBV3-2) to TRBJ1-3, with a tentative D call TRBD1 (5 bases). This CDR3 contains 18 residues. The V and J ends lost 5 bases and 0 bases respectively, with 20 bases between them. Germline values: CDR1 LGHDT, CDR2 YNNKEL (reference sequence). For the CDR3, the DNA is TGTGCCAGCAGCTCCCATGGGCGGGGGTCCTACTCTGGAAACACCATATATTTT. Translated: CASSSHGRGSYSGNTIYF.

The chain recombines TRBV5-1 with TRBJ2-2, with D unresolved. The CDR3 runs 14 residues. Per the germline V gene, CDR1 is SGHRS and CDR2 is YFSETQ. Trimming stripped 0 bases from V and 4 bases from J, with 7 bases between. DNA for the CDR3: TGCGCCAGCAGCTTGGCCCACAGCACCGGGGAGCTGTTTTTT. Amino acids: CASSLAHSTGELFF. Combining the CDR3 with reference TRBV5-1 and TRBJ2-2 gives the whole variable domain KAGVTQTPRYLIKTRGQQVTLSCSPISGHRSVSWYQQTPGQGLQFLFEYFSETQRNKGNFPGRFSGRQFSNSRSEMNVSTLELGDSALYLCASSLAHSTGELFFGEGSRLTVL.

This clone has more than one count but fewer than ten. The V call is TRBV23-1, the J call TRBJ2-2, with 7 bases aligning to TRBD1. TRBV23-1 is identified as an open reading frame with a role that is uncertain. CDR3 size: 17 residues. V lost 8 bases and J lost 0; bases outside the gene matches: 12. CDR3: CASFGKGTASNTGELFF. In DNA, the CDR3 is TGCGCCAGCTTTGGGAAGGGGACAGCTTCGAACACCGGGGAGCTGTTTTTT.

The chain couples TRBV20-1 to TRBJ2-5; D call uncertain. Trimming shortened V by 3 bases and J by 4 bases, and 12 bases separated the two germline ends. The CDR3 covers 13 residues. The germline CDR1 and CDR2 sequences are DFQATT and SNEGSKA (reference sequence). The CDR3 here is CSASSAYGETQYF. CDR3 DNA: TGCAGTGCTAGTTCCGCTTACGGAGAGACCCAGTACTTC.

This clone appeared a few times. This sequence joins TRBV4-2 and TRBJ2-1, with 11 bases that match TRBD2. The V gene end was trimmed by 4 bases and the J gene end by 2 bases; junction bases not matched to a gene: 7. Germline V gives CDR1 LGHNA, CDR2 YNFKEQ. The CDR3 contains 17 residues. In DNA, the CDR3 is TGTGCCAGCAGCCGAACAACTAGCGGGGGAACCTACAATGAGCAGTTCTTC. Amino acids: CASSRTTSGGTYNEQFF.

This rearrangement joins TRBV5-1 to TRBJ1-2; D is unclear. V gave up 0 bases and J gave up 4 bases, with 10 bases separating them. Germline loops: CDR1 SGHRS, CDR2 YFSETQ. The CDR3 has 14 amino acids. DNA for the CDR3: TGCGCCAGCAGCTTGGAGGGAAGCGGCTATGGCTACACCTTC. It is translated as CASSLEGSGYGYTF.